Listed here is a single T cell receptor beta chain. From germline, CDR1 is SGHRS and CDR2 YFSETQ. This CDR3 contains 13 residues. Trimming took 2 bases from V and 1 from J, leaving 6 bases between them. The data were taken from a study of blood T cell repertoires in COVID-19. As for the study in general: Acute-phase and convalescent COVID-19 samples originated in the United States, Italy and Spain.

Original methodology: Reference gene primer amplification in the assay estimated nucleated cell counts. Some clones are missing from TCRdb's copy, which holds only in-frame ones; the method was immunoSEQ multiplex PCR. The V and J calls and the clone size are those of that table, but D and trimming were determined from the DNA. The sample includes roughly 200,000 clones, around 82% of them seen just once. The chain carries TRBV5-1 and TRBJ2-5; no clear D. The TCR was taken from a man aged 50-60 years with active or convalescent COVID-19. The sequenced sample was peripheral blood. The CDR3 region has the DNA TGCGCCAGCAGCTTAATCTCCCAAGAGACCCAGTACTTC. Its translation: CASSLISQETQYF.